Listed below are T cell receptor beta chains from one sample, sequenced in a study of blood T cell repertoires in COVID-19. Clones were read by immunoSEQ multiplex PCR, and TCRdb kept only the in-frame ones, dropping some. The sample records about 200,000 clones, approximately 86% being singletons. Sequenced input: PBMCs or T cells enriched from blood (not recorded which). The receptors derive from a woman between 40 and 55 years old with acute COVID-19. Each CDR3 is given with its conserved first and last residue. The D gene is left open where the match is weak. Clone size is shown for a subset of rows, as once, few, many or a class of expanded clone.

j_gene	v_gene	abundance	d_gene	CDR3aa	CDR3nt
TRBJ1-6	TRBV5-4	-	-	CASSLDRSFGSPLHF	TGTGCCAGCAGCTTGGACAGGTCCTTCGGCTCACCCCTCCACTTT
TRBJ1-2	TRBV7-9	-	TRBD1	CASSTGQGAMRGYTF	TGTGCCAGCAGCACGGGACAGGGGGCGATGCGTGGCTACACCTTC
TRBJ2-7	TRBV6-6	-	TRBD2	CASSYSASGYEQYF	TGTGCCAGCAGTTACTCGGCTAGCGGCTACGAGCAGTACTTC
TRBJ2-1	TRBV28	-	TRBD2	CASSLKRPSGRAGGFNEQFF	TGTGCCAGCAGTTTAAAGAGGCCGAGCGGGAGGGCCGGGGGGTTCAATGAGCAGTTCTTC
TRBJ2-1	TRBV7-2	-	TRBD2	CASSLVASGGPPSYNEQFF	TGTGCCAGCAGCTTAGTGGCTAGCGGGGGACCCCCCTCCTACAATGAGCAGTTCTTC
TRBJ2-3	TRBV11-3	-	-	CASSLRRDMTDTQYF	TGTGCCAGCAGCCTGCGGCGGGATATGACAGATACGCAGTATTTT
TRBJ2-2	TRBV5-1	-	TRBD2	CASSLYSGSGTGELFF	TGCGCCAGCAGCCTGTATAGCGGGAGCGGCACCGGGGAGCTGTTTTTT
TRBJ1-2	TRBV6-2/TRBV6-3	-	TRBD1	CASSNAGTGVNYGYTF	TGTGCCAGCAGTAACGCCGGGACAGGGGTTAACTATGGCTACACCTTC
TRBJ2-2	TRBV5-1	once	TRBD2	CASSFLAGGPFKELFF	TGCGCCAGCAGCTTTCTAGCGGGAGGGCCTTTTAAGGAGCTGTTTTTT
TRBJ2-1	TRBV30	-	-	CACTDYNEQFF	TGTGCCTGTACTGATTACAATGAGCAGTTCTTC
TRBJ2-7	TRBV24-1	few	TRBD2	CATSGGTSDYEQYF	TGTGCCACCAGTGGTGGGACTAGCGACTACGAGCAGTACTTC
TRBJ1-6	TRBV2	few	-	CASSGSSYNSPLHF	TGTGCCAGCAGCGGTAGCTCCTATAATTCACCCCTCCACTTT
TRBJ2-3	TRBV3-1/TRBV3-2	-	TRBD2	CASSQEGRVLGLAGVPDTDTQYF	TGTGCCAGCAGCCAAGAGGGCAGGGTATTGGGGCTAGCGGGAGTTCCGGACACAGATACGCAGTATTTT
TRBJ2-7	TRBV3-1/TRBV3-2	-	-	CASSQDPGGEQYF	TGTGCCAGCAGCCAAGATCCTGGAGGCGAGCAGTACTTC
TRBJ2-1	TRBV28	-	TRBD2	CASMKAGVGNEQFF	TGTGCCAGTATGAAAGCGGGAGTGGGAAATGAGCAGTTCTTC
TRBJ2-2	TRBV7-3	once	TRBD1	CASSQRETGQGRNTGELFF	TGTGCCAGCAGCCAAAGAGAGACGGGACAGGGTAGGAACACCGGGGAGCTGTTTTTT
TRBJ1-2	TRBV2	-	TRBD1	CASNPGQGALRNYGYTF	TGTGCCAGCAATCCGGGACAGGGGGCCTTACGGAACTATGGCTACACCTTC
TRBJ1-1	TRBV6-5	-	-	CASRSPGGNTEAFF	TGTGCCAGCAGATCTCCCGGGGGGAACACTGAAGCTTTCTTT
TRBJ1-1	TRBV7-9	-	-	CASSPQALNTEAFF	TGTGCCAGCAGCCCGCAGGCCTTGAACACTGAAGCTTTCTTT
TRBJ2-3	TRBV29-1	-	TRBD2	CSVFMSGLAEDTDTQYF	TGCAGCGTTTTTATGAGTGGGCTAGCGGAAGACACAGATACGCAGTATTTT
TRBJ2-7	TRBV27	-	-	CASSLGSRHEQYF	TGTGCCAGCAGTTTGGGGAGTCGCCACGAGCAGTACTTC
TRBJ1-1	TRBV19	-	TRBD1	CASSIERRGQGRTEAFF	TGTGCCAGTAGTATAGAGAGGAGGGGACAGGGTCGTACTGAAGCTTTCTTT
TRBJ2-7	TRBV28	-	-	CASSLAGDWESSYEQYF	TGTGCCAGCAGTTTGGCCGGTGATTGGGAGAGCTCCTACGAGCAGTACTTC
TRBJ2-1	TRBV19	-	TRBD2	CASSIPALAGGRNEQFF	TGTGCCAGTAGTATCCCCGCCCTGGCGGGAGGGCGGAATGAGCAGTTCTTC
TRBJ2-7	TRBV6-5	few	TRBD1	CASSSHRGGSYEQYF	TGTGCCAGCAGTTCCCACAGGGGTGGGTCCTACGAGCAGTACTTC
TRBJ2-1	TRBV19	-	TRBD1	CASRGQGHQNEQFF	TGTGCCAGTAGGGGACAGGGTCACCAAAATGAGCAGTTCTTC
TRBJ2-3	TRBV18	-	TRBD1	CASSPGQVRTQYF	TGTGCCAGCTCACCGGGACAGGTTCGGACGCAGTATTTT
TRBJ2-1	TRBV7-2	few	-	CASSLPPLASYNEQFF	TGTGCCAGCAGCCTCCCCCCTCTGGCCTCCTACAATGAGCAGTTCTTC